This T cell receptor (beta chain) was captured in a study of blood T cell repertoires in COVID-19. Whole-study context: The study drew acute and convalescent COVID-19 samples from the United States, Italy and Spain. Nucleic acid was either cDNA or gDNA, and it came from T cells, B-cell-depleted T cells, or PBMCs.

In this sample, this clone turned up a few times. In the same sample, other DNA sequences code for this CDR3. The CDR3 is 16 residues long. The V end lost 1 base, the J end lost 2 bases, and 12 bases lay between the germline ends. Germline V gene lookup returns CDR1 LNHDA and CDR2 SQIVND (reference sequence). Authors' methods: It was from reference gene primer amplification that nucleated cell counts were estimated. The repertoire was sequenced with immunoSEQ multiplex PCR; TCRdb's copy has only in-frame clones and lacks some. The V and J calls and clone size were taken over from that table, and D and trimming were inferred from the DNA. The sample carries a few hundred thousand clones, around 88% recorded once.

The origin of this receptor is a man aged 25 to 40 with acute or convalescent COVID-19. The V call is TRBV19, the J call TRBJ1-5, with D possibly being TRBD1 (5 bases). Sequencing was carried out using peripheral blood. This chain's CDR3 is CASSIVQGAGNQPQHF. CDR3 in DNA: TGTGCCAGTAGTATAGTTCAGGGTGCGGGCAATCAGCCCCAGCATTTT. The full variable domain, with the rest looked up from reference TRBV19 and TRBJ1-5, is DGGITQSPKYLFRKEGQNVTLSCEQNLNHDAMYWYRQDPGQGLRLIYYSQIVNDFQKGDIAEGYSVSREKKESFPLTVTSAQKNPTAFYLCASSIVQGAGNQPQHFGDGTRLSIL.